One sample yielded the 4 T cell receptor beta chains listed below, sequenced in a study of vaccination effects on CD4 cells after COVID-19. No antigen is known for these receptors. With the ViraFEST assay, the study expanded antigen-specific CD4+ T cells using viral peptide pools, then sequenced them. Between days 9 and 11 of culture, CD4+ T cells were separated out. Vaccination of participants consisted of two doses of either the BNT162b2 or mRNA-1273 vaccine. Produced via immunoSEQ multiplex PCR; TCRdb's table is partial and in-frame only. The sample comprises approximately 28,000 clones, approximately 71% of which are singletons, and approximately 8.7% rests with the top ten. The specimen was CD4+ T cells from PBMCs cultured with HCoV-NL63 spike peptides, collected after COVID-19 vaccination. All receptors come from a human donor who received a COVID-19 vaccine.

The chain uses TRBV4-1 and TRBJ2-1, with no clear D. This CDR3 spans 15 amino acids. The germline V gene encodes CDR1 MGHRA and CDR2 YSYEKL. V was clipped by 0 bases and J by 0 bases, with 6 bases between them. The CDR3 region has the DNA TGCGCCAGCAGCCAAGATCTACCCTCCTACAATGAGCAGTTCTTC. Protein: CASSQDLPSYNEQFF.

The V gene is TRBV15, the J gene TRBJ2-3, with TRBD2 matching over 11 bases. V trimming: 4 bases; J trimming: 2 bases; junction bases outside the gene matches: 11. CDR1 and CDR2 from the germline V gene are LNHNV and YYDKDF (reference sequence). The CDR3 totals 18 residues. CDR3 DNA: TGTGCCACCAGCAAAGGGACTAGCGGACCACATTACACAGATACGCAGTATTTT. Translation gives CATSKGTSGPHYTDTQYF.

This clone was seen once. The chain has TRBV12-3 or TRBV12-4 and TRBJ2-3; a possible D gene is TRBD2 (6 bases). Trimming removed 2 bases at V and 8 bases at J, with 11 bases between. CDR3 size: 13 residues. CDR3 amino acids: CASSLIAGSTQYF. For the CDR3, the DNA is TGTGCCAGCAGTTTAATTGCGGGATCTACGCAGTATTTT.

This sequence joins TRBV5-1 and TRBJ1-4, with D perhaps matching TRBD1 (6 bases). There are 15 residues in the CDR3. The germline V gene encodes CDR1 SGHRS and CDR2 YFSETQ. Trimming stripped 1 base from V and 3 bases from J, with 10 bases between. The CDR3, as DNA: TGCGCCAGCAGCTTGCGGCAGGGGCCTAATGAAAAACTGTTTTTT. Its translation is CASSLRQGPNEKLFF.